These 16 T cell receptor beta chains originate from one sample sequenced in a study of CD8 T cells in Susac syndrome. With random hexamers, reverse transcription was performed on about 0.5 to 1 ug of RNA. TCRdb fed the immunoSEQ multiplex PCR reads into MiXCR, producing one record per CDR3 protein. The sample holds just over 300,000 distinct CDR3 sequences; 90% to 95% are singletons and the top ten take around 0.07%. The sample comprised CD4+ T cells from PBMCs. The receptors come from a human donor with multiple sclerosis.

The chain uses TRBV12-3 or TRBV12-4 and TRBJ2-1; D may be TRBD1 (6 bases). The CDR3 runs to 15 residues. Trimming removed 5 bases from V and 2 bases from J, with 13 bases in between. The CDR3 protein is CASSKTGLTYNEQFF. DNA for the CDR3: TGTGCCAGCAGTAAAACAGGGTTAACCTACAATGAGCAGTTCTTC.

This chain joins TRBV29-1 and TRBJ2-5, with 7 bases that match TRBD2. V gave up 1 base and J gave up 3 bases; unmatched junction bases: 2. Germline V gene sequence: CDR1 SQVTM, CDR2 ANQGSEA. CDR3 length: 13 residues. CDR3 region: CSVEVAGEETQYF. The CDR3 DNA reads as TGCAGCGTTGAAGTCGCGGGGGAAGAGACCCAGTACTTC.

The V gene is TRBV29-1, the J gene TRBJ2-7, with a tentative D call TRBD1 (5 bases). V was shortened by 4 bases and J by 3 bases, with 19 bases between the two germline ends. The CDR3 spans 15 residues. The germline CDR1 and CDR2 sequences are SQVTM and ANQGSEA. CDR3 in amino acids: CSVVEYARVNYEQYF. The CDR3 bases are TGCAGCGTTGTGGAGTATGCCAGGGTAAACTACGAGCAGTACTTC.

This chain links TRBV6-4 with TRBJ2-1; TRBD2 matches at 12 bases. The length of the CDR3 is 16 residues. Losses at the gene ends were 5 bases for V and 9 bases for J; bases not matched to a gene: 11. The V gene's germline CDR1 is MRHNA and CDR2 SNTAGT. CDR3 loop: CASSHQTSGRASEQFF. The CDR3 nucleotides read TGTGCCAGCAGTCACCAGACTAGCGGGAGAGCGAGTGAGCAGTTCTTC.

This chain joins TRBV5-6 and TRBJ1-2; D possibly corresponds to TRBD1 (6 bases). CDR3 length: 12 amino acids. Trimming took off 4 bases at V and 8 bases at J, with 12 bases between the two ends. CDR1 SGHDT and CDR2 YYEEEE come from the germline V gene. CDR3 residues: CASSRGRGGYTF. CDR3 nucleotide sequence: TGTGCCAGCAGCCGAGGCAGGGGAGGCTACACCTTC.

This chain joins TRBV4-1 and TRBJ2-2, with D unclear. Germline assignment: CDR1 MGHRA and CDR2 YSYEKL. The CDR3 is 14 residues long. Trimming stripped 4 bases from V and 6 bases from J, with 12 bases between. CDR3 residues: CASSRLEGAGELFF. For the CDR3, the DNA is TGCGCCAGCAGCCGATTGGAAGGAGCCGGGGAGCTGTTTTTT.

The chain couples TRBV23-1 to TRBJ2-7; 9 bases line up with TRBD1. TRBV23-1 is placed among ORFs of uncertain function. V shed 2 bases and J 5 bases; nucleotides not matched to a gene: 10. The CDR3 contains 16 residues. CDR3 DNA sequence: TGCGCCAGCAGTCAAATGGCTTTGGACAGGGGCGACGAGCAGTACTTC. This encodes CASSQMALDRGDEQYF.

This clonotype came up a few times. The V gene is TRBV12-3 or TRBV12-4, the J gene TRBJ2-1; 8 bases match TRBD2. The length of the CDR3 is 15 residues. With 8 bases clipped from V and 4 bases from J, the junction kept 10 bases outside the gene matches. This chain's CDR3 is CASGVLRGEYNEQFF. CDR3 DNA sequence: TGTGCCAGCGGAGTCCTGCGGGGGGAGTACAATGAGCAGTTCTTC.

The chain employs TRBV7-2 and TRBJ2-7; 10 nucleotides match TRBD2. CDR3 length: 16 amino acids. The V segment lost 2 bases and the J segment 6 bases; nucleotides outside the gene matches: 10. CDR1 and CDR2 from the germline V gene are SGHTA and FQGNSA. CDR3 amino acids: CASSLRKRGGLGEQYF. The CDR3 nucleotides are TGTGCCAGCAGCTTAAGGAAGCGGGGGGGTTTAGGCGAGCAGTACTTC.

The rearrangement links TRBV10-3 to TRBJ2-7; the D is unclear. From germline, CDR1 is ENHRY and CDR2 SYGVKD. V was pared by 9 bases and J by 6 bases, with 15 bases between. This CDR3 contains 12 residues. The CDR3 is CAIAYGPGEQYF. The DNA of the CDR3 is TGTGCCATAGCCTATGGACCCGGCGAGCAGTACTTC.

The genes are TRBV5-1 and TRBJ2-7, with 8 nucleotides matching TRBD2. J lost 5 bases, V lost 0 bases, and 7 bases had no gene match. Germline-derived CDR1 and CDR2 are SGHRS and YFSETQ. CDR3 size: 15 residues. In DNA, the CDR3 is TGCGCCAGCAGCTTGGATCGCGGGGGGAGGAACGAGCAGTACTTC. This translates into CASSLDRGGRNEQYF.

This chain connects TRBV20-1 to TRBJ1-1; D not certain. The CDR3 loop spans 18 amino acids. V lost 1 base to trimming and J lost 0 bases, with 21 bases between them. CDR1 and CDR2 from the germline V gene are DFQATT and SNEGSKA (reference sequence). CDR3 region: CSARVVSATYRVNTEAFF. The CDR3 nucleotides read TGCAGTGCTAGAGTCGTCTCTGCCACATACCGGGTGAACACTGAAGCTTTCTTT.

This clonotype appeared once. CDR3 protein: CASSLRGGGQPQHF. Here the CDR3 DNA reads TGCGCCAGCAGCTTGAGAGGGGGAGGTCAGCCCCAGCATTTT. The gene calls are TRBV5-1 and TRBJ1-5; D may be TRBD1 (6 bases). The ends were cut back, 1 base at V and 6 bases at J, with 11 bases in the middle. Per germline, CDR1 SGHRS and CDR2 YFSETQ. The CDR3 is 14 residues long.

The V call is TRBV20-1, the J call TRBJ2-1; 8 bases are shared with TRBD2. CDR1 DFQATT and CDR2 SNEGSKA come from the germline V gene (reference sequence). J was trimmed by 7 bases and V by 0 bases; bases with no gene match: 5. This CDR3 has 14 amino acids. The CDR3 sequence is CSARDPGGRNEQFF. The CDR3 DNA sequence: TGCAGTGCTAGAGATCCGGGGGGGAGGAATGAGCAGTTCTTC.

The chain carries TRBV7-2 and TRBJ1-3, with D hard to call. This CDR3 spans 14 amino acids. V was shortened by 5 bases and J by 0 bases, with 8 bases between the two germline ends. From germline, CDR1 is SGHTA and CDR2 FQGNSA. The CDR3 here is CASSPTNSGNTIYF. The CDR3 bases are TGTGCCAGCAGCCCAACTAACTCTGGAAACACCATATATTTT.

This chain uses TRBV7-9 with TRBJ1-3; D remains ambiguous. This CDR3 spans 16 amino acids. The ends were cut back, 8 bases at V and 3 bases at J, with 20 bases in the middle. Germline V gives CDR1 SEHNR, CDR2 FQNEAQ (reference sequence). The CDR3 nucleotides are TGTGCCAGCCCCGGCCTGGGGAGGGTTGGTGGAAACACCATATATTTT. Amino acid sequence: CASPGLGRVGGNTIYF.